This TCR beta chain appears in the sequencing data of a study of shared clonotypes between healthy human individuals. Here immunoSEQ multiplex PCR was the method, and the copy in TCRdb shows in-frame clones only, minus some. The sample holds around 2.5 million clones; 90% to 95% are singletons and the top ten take roughly 0.36%. The germline V gene has CDR1 SQVTM and CDR2 ANQGSEA. The CDR3 sequence is 15 residues long. J was trimmed by 0 bases and V by 3 bases; bases with no gene match: 5. This chain uses TRBV29-1 with TRBJ2-4; 7 bases agree with TRBD2. The TCR sequence derives from a man aged 18 to 29 in good health. Some clones in this sample may be carry-over from other donors' samples. The sequencing sample was made of naive CD4+ T cells from PBMCs. This sample's subset: CD45RA+ positively selected. This CDR3 reads CSVDPIAGAKNIQYF. The CDR3 nucleotides read TGCAGCGTTGATCCAATAGCGGGAGCCAAAAACATTCAGTACTTC.